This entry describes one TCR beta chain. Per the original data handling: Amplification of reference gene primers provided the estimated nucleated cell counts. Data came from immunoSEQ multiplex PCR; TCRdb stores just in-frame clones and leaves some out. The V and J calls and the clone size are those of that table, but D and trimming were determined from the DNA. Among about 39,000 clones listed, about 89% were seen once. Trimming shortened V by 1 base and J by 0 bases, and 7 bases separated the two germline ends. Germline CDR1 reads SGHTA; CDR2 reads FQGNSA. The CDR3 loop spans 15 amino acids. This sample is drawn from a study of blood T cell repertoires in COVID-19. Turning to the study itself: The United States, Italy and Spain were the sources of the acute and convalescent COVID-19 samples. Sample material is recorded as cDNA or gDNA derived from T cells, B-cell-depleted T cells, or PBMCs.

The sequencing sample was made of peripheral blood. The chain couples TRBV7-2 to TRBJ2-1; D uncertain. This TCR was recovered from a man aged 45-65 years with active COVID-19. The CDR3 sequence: CASSLDRVSYNEQFF. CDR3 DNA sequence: TGTGCCAGCAGCTTAGATCGGGTCTCCTACAATGAGCAGTTCTTC. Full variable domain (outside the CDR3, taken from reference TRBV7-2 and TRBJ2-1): GAGVSQSPSNKVTEKGKDVELRCDPISGHTALYWYRQSLGQGLEFLIYFQGNSAPDKSGLPSDRFSAERTGGSVSTLTIQRTQQEDSAVYLCASSLDRVSYNEQFFGPGTRLTVL.